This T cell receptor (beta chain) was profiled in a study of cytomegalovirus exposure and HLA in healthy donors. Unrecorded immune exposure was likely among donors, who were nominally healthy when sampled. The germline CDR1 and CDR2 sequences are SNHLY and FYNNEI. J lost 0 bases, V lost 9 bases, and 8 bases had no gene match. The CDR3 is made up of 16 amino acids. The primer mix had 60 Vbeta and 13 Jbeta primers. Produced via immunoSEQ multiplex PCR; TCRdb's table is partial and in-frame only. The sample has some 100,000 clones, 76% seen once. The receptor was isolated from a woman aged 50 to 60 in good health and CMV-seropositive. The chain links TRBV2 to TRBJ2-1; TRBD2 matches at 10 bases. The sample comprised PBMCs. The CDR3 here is CASSSGGAFSYNEQFF. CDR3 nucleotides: TGTGCCAGTTCAAGCGGGGGGGCTTTCTCCTACAATGAGCAGTTCTTC.